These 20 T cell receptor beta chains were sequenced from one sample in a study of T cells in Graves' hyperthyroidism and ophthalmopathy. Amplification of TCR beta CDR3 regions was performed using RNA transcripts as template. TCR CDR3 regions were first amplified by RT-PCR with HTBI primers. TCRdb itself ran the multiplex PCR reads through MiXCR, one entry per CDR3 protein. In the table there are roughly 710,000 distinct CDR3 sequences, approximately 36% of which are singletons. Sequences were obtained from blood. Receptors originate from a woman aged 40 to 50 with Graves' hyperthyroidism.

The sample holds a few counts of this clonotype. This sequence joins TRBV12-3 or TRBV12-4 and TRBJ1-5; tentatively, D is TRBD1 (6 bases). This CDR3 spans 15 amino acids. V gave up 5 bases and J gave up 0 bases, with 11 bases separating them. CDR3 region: CASSHPQGSNQPQHF. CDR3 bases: TGTGCCAGCAGTCATCCACAGGGTAGCAATCAGCCCCAGCATTTT.

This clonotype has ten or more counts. CDR3 nucleotide sequence: TGTGCCAGCAGCCCGACGTGGACAGGTAATCAGCCCCAGCATTTT. This encodes CASSPTWTGNQPQHF. The chain has TRBV7-6 and TRBJ1-5, with 7 bases identical to TRBD1. Trimming removed 5 bases from V and 4 bases from J; junction bases left unmatched: 8. The CDR3 sequence is 15 residues long. Germline CDR1 is SGHVS and CDR2 is FNYEAQ.

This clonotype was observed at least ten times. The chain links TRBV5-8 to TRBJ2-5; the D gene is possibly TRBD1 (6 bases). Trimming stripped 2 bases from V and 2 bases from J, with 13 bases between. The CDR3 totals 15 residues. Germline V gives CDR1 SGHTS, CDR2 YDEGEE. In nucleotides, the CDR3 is TGTGCCAGCAGCTTCACCGGGACACAGCAAGAGACCCAGTACTTC. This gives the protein CASSFTGTQQETQYF.

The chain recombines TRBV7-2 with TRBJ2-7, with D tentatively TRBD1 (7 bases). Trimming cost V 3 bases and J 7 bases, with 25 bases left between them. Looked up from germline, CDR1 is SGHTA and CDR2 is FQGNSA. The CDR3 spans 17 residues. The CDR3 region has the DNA TGTGCCAGCAGCTTTGGGTCTGGTCGAGGAGGGGGCAATGAGCAGTACTTC. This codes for CASSFGSGRGGGNEQYF.

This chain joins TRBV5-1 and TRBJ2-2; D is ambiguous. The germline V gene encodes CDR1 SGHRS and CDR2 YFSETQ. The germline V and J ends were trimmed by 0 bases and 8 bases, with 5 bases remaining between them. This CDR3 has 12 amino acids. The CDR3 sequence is CASSLEQGELFF. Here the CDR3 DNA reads TGCGCCAGCAGCTTGGAACAGGGGGAGCTGTTTTTT.

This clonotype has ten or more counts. The chain's CDR3 is CASSLAQGEGYTF. Written as DNA, the CDR3 is TGTGCCAGCAGCTTAGCGCAGGGCGAAGGCTACACCTTC. The V gene is TRBV7-8, the J gene TRBJ1-2; TRBD1 is a possible D gene (5 bases). Germline V CDR1 and CDR2: SGHVS, FQNEAQ. CDR3 length equals 13 residues. Trimming took off 0 bases at V and 8 bases at J, with 10 bases between the two ends.

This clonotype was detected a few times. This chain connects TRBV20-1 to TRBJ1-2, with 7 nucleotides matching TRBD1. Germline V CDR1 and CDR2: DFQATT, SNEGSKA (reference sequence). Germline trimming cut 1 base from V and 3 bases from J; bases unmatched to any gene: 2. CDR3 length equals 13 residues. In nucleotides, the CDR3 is TGCAGTGCTAGAGCAACAGGGGACTATGGCTACACCTTC. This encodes CSARATGDYGYTF.

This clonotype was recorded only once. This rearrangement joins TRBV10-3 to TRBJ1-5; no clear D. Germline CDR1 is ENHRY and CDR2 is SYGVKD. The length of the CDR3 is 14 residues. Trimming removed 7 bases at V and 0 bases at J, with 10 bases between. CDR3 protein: CAIKSGSSNQPQHF. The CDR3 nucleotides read TGTGCCATCAAGTCCGGGAGTAGCAATCAGCCCCAGCATTTT.

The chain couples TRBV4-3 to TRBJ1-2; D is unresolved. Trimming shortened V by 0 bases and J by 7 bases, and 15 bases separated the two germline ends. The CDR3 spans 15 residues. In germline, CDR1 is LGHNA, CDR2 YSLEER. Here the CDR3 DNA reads TGCGCCAGCAGCCAAGATTATACGGGATGGGGTGGCTACACCTTC. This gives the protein CASSQDYTGWGGYTF.

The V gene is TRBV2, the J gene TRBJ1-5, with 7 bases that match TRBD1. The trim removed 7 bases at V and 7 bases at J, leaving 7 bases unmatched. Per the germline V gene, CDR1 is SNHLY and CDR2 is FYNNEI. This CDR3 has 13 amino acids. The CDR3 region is CASTTGVGQPQHF. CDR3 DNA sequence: TGTGCCAGCACTACAGGGGTTGGGCAGCCCCAGCATTTT.

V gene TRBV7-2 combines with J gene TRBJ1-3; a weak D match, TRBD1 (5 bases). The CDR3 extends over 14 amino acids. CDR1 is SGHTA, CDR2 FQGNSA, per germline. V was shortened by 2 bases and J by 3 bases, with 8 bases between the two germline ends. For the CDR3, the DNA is TGTGCCAGCAGCTTAATCAGGGATGGAAACACCATATATTTT. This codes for CASSLIRDGNTIYF.

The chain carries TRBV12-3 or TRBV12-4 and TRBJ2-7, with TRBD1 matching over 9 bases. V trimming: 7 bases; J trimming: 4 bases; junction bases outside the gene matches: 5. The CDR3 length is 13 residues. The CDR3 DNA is TGTGCCAGCACCCTTGGACAGGGGTACGAGCAGTACTTC. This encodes CASTLGQGYEQYF.

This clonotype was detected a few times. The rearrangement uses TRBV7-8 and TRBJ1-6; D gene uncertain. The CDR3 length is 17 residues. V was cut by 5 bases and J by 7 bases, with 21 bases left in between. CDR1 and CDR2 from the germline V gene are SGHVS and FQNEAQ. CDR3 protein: CASSLLRTTRWNSPLHF. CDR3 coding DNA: TGTGCCAGCAGCCTATTACGGACCACTCGATGGAATTCACCCCTCCACTTT.

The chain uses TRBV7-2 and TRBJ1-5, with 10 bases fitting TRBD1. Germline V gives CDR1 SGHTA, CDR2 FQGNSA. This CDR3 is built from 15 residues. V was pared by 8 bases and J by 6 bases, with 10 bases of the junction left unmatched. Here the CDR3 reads CASGGQGPTRQPQHF. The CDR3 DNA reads TGTGCCAGCGGGGGACAGGGGCCTACCCGTCAGCCCCAGCATTTT. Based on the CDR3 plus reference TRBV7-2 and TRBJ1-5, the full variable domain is GAGVSQSPSNKVTEKGKDVELRCDPISGHTALYWYRQSLGQGLEFLIYFQGNSAPDKSGLPSDRFSAERTGGSVSTLTIQRTQQEDSAVYLCASGGQGPTRQPQHFGDGTRLSIL.

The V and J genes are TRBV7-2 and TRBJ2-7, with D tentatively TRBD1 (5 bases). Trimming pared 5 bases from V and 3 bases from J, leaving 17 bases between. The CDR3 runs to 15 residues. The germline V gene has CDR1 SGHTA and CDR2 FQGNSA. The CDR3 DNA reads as TGTGCCAGCAGCCGAAGCTACAGGCCCAGCTACGAGCAGTACTTC. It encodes CASSRSYRPSYEQYF. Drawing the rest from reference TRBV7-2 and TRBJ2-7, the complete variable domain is GAGVSQSPSNKVTEKGKDVELRCDPISGHTALYWYRQSLGQGLEFLIYFQGNSAPDKSGLPSDRFSAERTGGSVSTLTIQRTQQEDSAVYLCASSRSYRPSYEQYFGPGTRLTVT.

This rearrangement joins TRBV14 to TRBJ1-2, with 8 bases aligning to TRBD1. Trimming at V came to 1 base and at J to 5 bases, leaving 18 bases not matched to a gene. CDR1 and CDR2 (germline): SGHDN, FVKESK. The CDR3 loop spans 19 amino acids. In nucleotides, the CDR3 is TGTGCCAGCAGCCAAGCCTACTTGGACAGGGAGGAAAATAGTTATGGCTACACCTTC. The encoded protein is CASSQAYLDREENSYGYTF.

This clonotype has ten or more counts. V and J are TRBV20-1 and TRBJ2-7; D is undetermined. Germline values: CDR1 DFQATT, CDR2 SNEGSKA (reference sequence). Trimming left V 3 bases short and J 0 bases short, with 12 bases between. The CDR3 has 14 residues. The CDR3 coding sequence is TGCAGTGCTAGTTCGTCGTCCGTCTCCTACGAGCAGTACTTC. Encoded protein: CSASSSSVSYEQYF.

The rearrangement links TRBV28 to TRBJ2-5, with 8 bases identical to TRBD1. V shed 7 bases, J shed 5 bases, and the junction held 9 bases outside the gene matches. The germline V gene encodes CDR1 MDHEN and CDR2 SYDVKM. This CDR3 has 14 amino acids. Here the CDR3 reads CASTGAGGRETQYF. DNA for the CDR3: TGTGCCAGCACTGGGGCAGGGGGCAGGGAGACCCAGTACTTC.

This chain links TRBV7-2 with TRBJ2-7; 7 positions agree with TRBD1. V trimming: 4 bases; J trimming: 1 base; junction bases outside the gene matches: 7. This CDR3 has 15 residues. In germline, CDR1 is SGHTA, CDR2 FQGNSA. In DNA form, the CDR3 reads TGTGCCAGCAGCTCATCCGGGACAGCATCCTACGAGCAGTACTTC. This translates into CASSSSGTASYEQYF.

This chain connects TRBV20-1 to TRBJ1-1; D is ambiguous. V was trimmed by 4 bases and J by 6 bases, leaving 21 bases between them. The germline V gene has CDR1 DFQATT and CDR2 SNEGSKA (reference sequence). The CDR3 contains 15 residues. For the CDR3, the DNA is TGCAGTGCTATTGAGAGAGGAGGGCTTCGCGCTGAAGCTTTCTTT. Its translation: CSAIERGGLRAEAFF.